The 30 T cell receptor beta chains below come from one sample, sequenced in a study of blood T cell repertoires in COVID-19. Here immunoSEQ multiplex PCR was the method, and the copy in TCRdb shows in-frame clones only, minus some. The sample lists about 97,000 clones; approximately 92% were seen once. Material for sequencing was peripheral blood. The source of these receptors is a man aged 50 to 60 with active COVID-19.

Turning to this clone: Other DNA sequences in the same sample also yield this CDR3. This sequence joins TRBV6-6 and TRBJ1-3; unclear D gene. V was pared by 5 bases and J by 1 base, with 6 bases between. Germline V gives CDR1 MNHNY, CDR2 SVGAGI (reference sequence). The CDR3 is made up of 13 amino acids. Written as DNA, the CDR3 is TGTGCCAGCAGTCCGTCTTCTGGAAACACCATATATTTT. Its translation: CASSPSSGNTIYF.

This rearrangement joins TRBV28 to TRBJ2-7, with 15 nucleotides matching TRBD2. With 3 bases clipped from V and 3 bases from J, the junction kept 3 bases outside the gene matches. Germline CDR1 MDHEN, CDR2 SYDVKM. CDR3 length equals 16 residues. CDR3 bases: TGTGCCAGCAGTTTCGGACTAGCGGGAGGGTACTACGAGCAGTACTTC. Translation gives CASSFGLAGGYYEQYF.

The rearrangement joins TRBV27 to TRBJ1-4; 7 bases match TRBD1. CDR1 MNHEY and CDR2 SMNVEV come from the germline V gene (reference sequence). The CDR3 is 15 amino acids. V shed 4 bases, J shed 4 bases, and the junction held 6 bases outside the gene matches. Written as DNA, the CDR3 is TGTGCCAGCAGTTCCCCAGGGGGAGGTAATGAAAAACTGTTTTTT. Translating gives CASSSPGGGNEKLFF.

Here the CDR3 DNA reads TGTGCCACCAGTGATCCCGGGACAGGGGCTCAGCCCCAGCATTTT. Residues: CATSDPGTGAQPQHF. The chain is built from TRBV24-1 and TRBJ1-5, with TRBD1 identical over 10 bases. With 3 bases clipped from V and 6 bases from J, the junction kept 4 bases outside the gene matches. This CDR3 is built from 15 residues. Germline V gene data show CDR1 as KGHDR and CDR2 as SFDVKD.

The rearrangement uses TRBV6-1 and TRBJ2-1; 9 nucleotides line up with TRBD2. Trimming at V came to 0 bases and at J to 10 bases, leaving 13 bases not matched to a gene. Germline lookup yields CDR1 MNHNS and CDR2 SASEGT. The CDR3 runs to 17 residues. The CDR3 loop reads CASSEARAGGSWMEQFF. Written as DNA, the CDR3 is TGTGCCAGCAGTGAAGCCAGGGCGGGGGGGTCCTGGATGGAGCAGTTCTTC.

This clone turned up a few times. This chain uses TRBV2 with TRBJ2-7, with TRBD2 matching 7 bases. The V and J ends lost 6 bases and 6 bases, in that order; junction bases with no gene match: 11. This CDR3 is 14 amino acids long. Germline V lookup: CDR1 SNHLY, CDR2 FYNNEI. This CDR3 reads CASSSSGQTSEQYF. The CDR3 DNA reads as TGTGCCAGCAGCTCTAGCGGCCAAACGTCCGAGCAGTACTTC. Full variable domain (rest looked up from reference TRBV2 and TRBJ2-7): EPEVTQTPSHQVTQMGQEVILRCVPISNHLYFYWYRQILGQKVEFLVSFYNNEISEKSEIFDDQFSVERPDGSNFTLKIRSTKLEDSAMYFCASSSSGQTSEQYFGPGTRLTVT.

CDR3 sequence reads: CASSQGPGSQETQYF. The CDR3 DNA reads as TGTGCCAGCAGCCAAGGTCCCGGGAGCCAAGAGACCCAGTACTTC. V and J are TRBV3-1 (or the pseudogene TRBV3-2) and TRBJ2-5; possible D gene TRBD2, 6 bases. The CDR3 is 15 residues long. Trimming took off 1 base at V and 1 base at J, with 10 bases between the two ends. The germline gives CDR1 LGHDT, CDR2 YNNKEL (reference sequence).

The J gene is TRBJ2-1, the V gene TRBV19; 9 bases match TRBD2. CDR3 length equals 15 residues. Germline V gene data show CDR1 as LNHDA and CDR2 as SQIVND (reference sequence). The ends lost 4 bases at V and 3 bases at J; junction bases unmatched: 4. The CDR3 is CASSRELAGYNEQFF. The CDR3 DNA reads TGTGCCAGTAGTAGGGAACTAGCGGGCTACAATGAGCAGTTCTTC.

V usage is TRBV5-1 and J usage is TRBJ2-7; 7 positions match TRBD2. The germline V gene encodes CDR1 SGHRS and CDR2 YFSETQ. The CDR3 spans 14 residues. Trimming at V came to 1 base and at J to 6 bases, leaving 7 bases not matched to a gene. CDR3 nucleotide sequence: TGCGCCAGCAGCTTGTGGGGGGAGGGAACCGAGCAGTACTTC. The encoded protein is CASSLWGEGTEQYF. Full variable domain (missing parts from reference TRBV5-1 and TRBJ2-7): KAGVTQTPRYLIKTRGQQVTLSCSPISGHRSVSWYQQTPGQGLQFLFEYFSETQRNKGNFPGRFSGRQFSNSRSEMNVSTLELGDSALYLCASSLWGEGTEQYFGPGTRLTVT.

This chain joins TRBV6-2 or TRBV6-3 and TRBJ2-7; 7 bases match TRBD1. Germline CDR1 and CDR2: MNHEY and SVGEGT. This CDR3 contains 15 residues. The trim removed 2 bases at V and 4 bases at J, leaving 8 bases unmatched. Written as DNA, the CDR3 is TGTGCCAGCAGTTACGCTGGGACAGTCGTTTACGAGCAGTACTTC. Translation: CASSYAGTVVYEQYF.

The table lists this clone with a few counts. The chain links TRBV5-1 to TRBJ2-5; D is possibly TRBD1 (7 bases). The CDR3 loop spans 15 amino acids. Germline values: CDR1 SGHRS, CDR2 YFSETQ. The ends were cut back, 4 bases at V and 1 base at J, with 14 bases in the middle. This CDR3 is CASSRWQGGQETQYF. DNA of the CDR3: TGCGCCAGCAGCCGGTGGCAGGGGGGCCAAGAGACCCAGTACTTC. The full variable domain, with the rest looked up from reference TRBV5-1 and TRBJ2-5, is KAGVTQTPRYLIKTRGQQVTLSCSPISGHRSVSWYQQTPGQGLQFLFEYFSETQRNKGNFPGRFSGRQFSNSRSEMNVSTLELGDSALYLCASSRWQGGQETQYFGPGTRLLVL.

The V gene is TRBV19, the J gene TRBJ1-6, with D perhaps matching TRBD1 (6 bases). CDR1 and CDR2 from the germline V gene are LNHDA and SQIVND (reference sequence). V dropped 3 bases and J dropped 8 bases, with 14 bases sitting between them. The CDR3 extends over 15 amino acids. The CDR3 DNA reads as TGTGCCAGTAGTATCGCAGAACAGGGAGATTCACCCCTCCACTTT. Translation gives CASSIAEQGDSPLHF.

Remarks on this clone: Different DNA sequences within this sample yield the same CDR3. The chain has TRBV2 and TRBJ1-3; tentative D call: TRBD1 (6 bases). This CDR3 has 14 amino acids. V lost 2 bases and J 7 bases, leaving 12 bases between the germline ends. The germline V gene has CDR1 SNHLY and CDR2 FYNNEI. The chain's CDR3 is CASSERTVGNTIYF. CDR3 nucleotides: TGTGCCAGCAGTGAACGGACAGTGGGGAACACCATATATTTT.

The rearrangement uses TRBV5-8 and TRBJ2-7; D may be TRBD2 (6 bases). V was pared by 5 bases and J by 4 bases, with 13 bases between. The CDR3 length is 13 residues. CDR1 and CDR2 from the germline V gene are SGHTS and YDEGEE. This CDR3 reads CASSFVAGYEQYF. The CDR3 nucleotides read TGTGCCAGCAGTTTTGTTGCGGGATACGAGCAGTACTTC.

The chain recombines TRBV5-1 with TRBJ1-2; 8 nucleotides agree with TRBD1. V lost 3 bases and J lost 2; bases outside the gene matches: 6. The CDR3 length is 15 residues. Germline-derived CDR1 and CDR2 are SGHRS and YFSETQ. In DNA form, the CDR3 reads TGCGCCAGCAGCTCCGGACAGGGTGTAAACTATGGCTACACCTTC. This codes for CASSSGQGVNYGYTF.

The chain combines TRBV5-4 with TRBJ1-4, with a possible D match to TRBD1 (5 bases). Germline lookup yields CDR1 SGHNT and CDR2 YYREEE (reference sequence). This CDR3 has 15 amino acids. V was trimmed by 0 bases and J by 1 base, leaving 7 bases between them. Written as DNA, the CDR3 is TGTGCCAGCAGCTTGGGCCAGGGAACTAATGAAAAACTGTTTTTT. It codes for CASSLGQGTNEKLFF. The full variable domain, rest sourced from reference TRBV5-4 and TRBJ1-4, is ETGVTQSPTHLIKTRGQQVTLRCSSQSGHNTVSWYQQALGQGPQFIFQYYREEENGRGNFPPRFSGLQFPNYSSELNVNALELDDSALYLCASSLGQGTNEKLFFGSGTQLSVL.

The V gene is TRBV28, the J gene TRBJ2-7; TRBD2 agrees at 13 bases. CDR1 is MDHEN, CDR2 SYDVKM, per germline. CDR3 length equals 15 residues. V gave up 3 bases and J gave up 5 bases; unmatched junction bases: 4. CDR3: CASSFPGLAGNEQYF. The CDR3 DNA reads TGTGCCAGCAGTTTTCCGGGACTAGCGGGAAACGAGCAGTACTTC.

The genes are TRBV9 and TRBJ2-1; TRBD2 aligns across 10 bases. The CDR3 runs 15 residues. Germline V gives CDR1 SGDLS, CDR2 YYNGEE. Germline trimming cut 2 bases from V and 11 bases from J; bases unmatched to any gene: 10. The CDR3 DNA sequence: TGTGCCAGCAGCGTCCAGCGGGAGGGCCGGGGAAAGCAGTTCTTC. Protein sequence: CASSVQREGRGKQFF.

The chain has TRBV28 and TRBJ1-3, with D tentatively TRBD1 (6 bases). Trimming took 3 bases from V and 0 from J, leaving 9 bases between them. CDR1 and CDR2 from the germline V gene are MDHEN and SYDVKM. CDR3 size: 15 residues. The CDR3 here is CASSFDRSSGNTIYF. DNA for the CDR3: TGTGCCAGCAGTTTTGACAGGAGCTCTGGAAACACCATATATTTT.

The chain employs TRBV7-6 and TRBJ1-1, with 8 nucleotides matching TRBD1. J was trimmed by 0 bases and V by 5 bases; bases with no gene match: 5. Germline V gives CDR1 SGHVS, CDR2 FNYEAQ. The CDR3 loop spans 15 amino acids. The CDR3 loop reads CASSIRTGLNTEAFF. The CDR3 region has the DNA TGTGCCAGCAGCATACGGACAGGGTTGAACACTGAAGCTTTCTTT.

This clone was observed a single time. The rearrangement joins TRBV7-8 to TRBJ2-5, with 10 positions matching TRBD1. The CDR3 sequence is 15 residues long. Germline V gives CDR1 SGHVS, CDR2 FQNEAQ. Trimming took 4 bases from V and 2 from J; bases not matched to a gene: 4. DNA of the CDR3: TGTGCCAGCAGCTCGTGGACAGGGGGGCAAGAGACCCAGTACTTC. Translating it yields CASSSWTGGQETQYF.

This chain connects TRBV3-1 (or the pseudogene TRBV3-2) to TRBJ2-7; 9 nucleotides align to TRBD2. V gave up 4 bases and J gave up 3 bases; unmatched junction bases: 13. The CDR3 covers 17 residues. Germline CDR1 and CDR2: LGHDT and YNNKEL (reference sequence). CDR3 nucleotides: TGTGCCAGCAGCCCGGAGCGAGCGGGAGGACTCCTCTACGAGCAGTACTTC. Protein product: CASSPERAGGLLYEQYF.

The rearrangement links TRBV4-1 to TRBJ1-3, with D unclear. Germline values: CDR1 MGHRA, CDR2 YSYEKL. Trimming cost V 0 bases and J 0 bases, with 12 bases left between them. The CDR3 spans 17 residues. CDR3 bases: TGCGCCAGCAGCCAAGAGGTGAGGTTCAGCTCTGGAAACACCATATATTTT. Translating it yields CASSQEVRFSSGNTIYF.

The chain links TRBV7-2 to TRBJ2-7; 8 bases agree with TRBD2. The CDR3 extends over 16 amino acids. Looked up from germline, CDR1 is SGHTA and CDR2 is FQGNSA. Trimming took 4 bases from V and 5 from J; bases not matched to a gene: 13. The CDR3, as DNA: TGTGCCAGCAGCTCCCAGCCGAGCGGGAGTCCCAACGAGCAGTACTTC. Residues: CASSSQPSGSPNEQYF.

The chain employs TRBV20-1 and TRBJ1-1; a weak D match, TRBD1 (5 bases). The length of the CDR3 is 10 residues. CDR1 is DFQATT, CDR2 SNEGSKA, per germline (reference sequence). The CDR3 is CSRLKGEAFF. CDR3 sequence (DNA): TGCAGCCGGTTAAAGGGGGAAGCTTTCTTT.

V gene TRBV3-1 (or the pseudogene TRBV3-2) combines with J gene TRBJ2-7, with D maybe TRBD2 (6 bases). This CDR3 region has 17 residues. V lost 3 bases and J lost 2, with 20 bases in between. Per germline, CDR1 LGHDT and CDR2 YNNKEL (reference sequence). The chain's CDR3 is CASSHRRGGSRAYEQYF. The CDR3 bases are TGTGCCAGCAGCCACCGTAGGGGAGGCAGCCGGGCCTACGAGCAGTACTTC.

The rearrangement links TRBV5-6 to TRBJ2-7, with D perhaps matching TRBD2 (6 bases). This CDR3 spans 14 amino acids. The germline gives CDR1 SGHDT, CDR2 YYEEEE. Trimming removed 7 bases from V and 0 bases from J, with 14 bases in between. CDR3 residues: CASQRGRPSYEQYF. The CDR3 nucleotides read TGTGCCAGCCAACGGGGGAGGCCCTCCTACGAGCAGTACTTC.

The chain employs TRBV19 and TRBJ2-7, with D perhaps matching TRBD1 (6 bases). Deletions cut 6 bases from V and 5 bases from J, with 11 bases between. Looked up from germline, CDR1 is LNHDA and CDR2 is SQIVND (reference sequence). The CDR3 sequence is 12 residues long. The CDR3 DNA follows: TGTGCCAGTAGGAATTACAGGGACGAGCAGTACTTC. Protein: CASRNYRDEQYF.

The gene calls are TRBV6-5 and TRBJ2-6; D unresolved. This CDR3 region has 14 residues. Trimming removed 4 bases from V and 1 base from J, with 5 bases in between. Germline CDR1 and CDR2: MNHEY and SVGAGI. The CDR3 region has the DNA TGTGCCAGCAGTTTACTTTCTGGGGCCAACGTCCTGACTTTC. Translated: CASSLLSGANVLTF.

The CDR3 DNA sequence: TGTGCCACCAGTGACCCGGGACTAGCGGGAGGGCAAGGCGGGGAGCTGTTTTTT. Amino acids: CATSDPGLAGGQGGELFF. The V call is TRBV24-1, the J call TRBJ2-2; 16 nucleotides line up with TRBD2. Germline CDR1 KGHDR, CDR2 SFDVKD. V shed 4 bases and J 7 bases; nucleotides not matched to a gene: 8. The CDR3 is made up of 18 amino acids.